This TCR beta chain was documented in a study of radiotherapy plus CTLA-4 blockade in lung cancer. Study-wide results and caveats: Dynamics of early blood T cell clones, together with interferon-beta, were reportedly the best predictors of response. After treatment with radiotherapy plus ipilimumab, TCR clones that came from the tumor expanded in blood.

Repertoires were generated with immunoSEQ multiplex PCR, while TCRdb's copy carries only in-frame clones and drops some. The sample gives 80,000 to 95,000 clones, less than 90% of which show up once; more than 0.65% is in the top ten. Focal radiation with ipilimumab CTLA-4 blockade was given to patients with chemo-refractory metastatic non-small-cell lung cancer. This clone was recorded a few times. Its antigen is undetermined. The sequences come from peripheral blood, collected from a patient treated with radiotherapy plus ipilimumab. The TCR originated in a human donor with non-small cell lung cancer who had stable disease on radiotherapy plus ipilimumab.

CDR3 protein: CASNRANSPLHF. The CDR3, as DNA: TGTGCCAGCAACAGGGCGAATTCACCCCTCCACTTT. V and J are TRBV9 and TRBJ1-6, with TRBD1 as a possible D gene (6 bases). This CDR3 is built from 12 residues. Trimming pared 6 bases from V and 7 bases from J, leaving 8 bases between. Per germline, CDR1 SGDLS and CDR2 YYNGEE.